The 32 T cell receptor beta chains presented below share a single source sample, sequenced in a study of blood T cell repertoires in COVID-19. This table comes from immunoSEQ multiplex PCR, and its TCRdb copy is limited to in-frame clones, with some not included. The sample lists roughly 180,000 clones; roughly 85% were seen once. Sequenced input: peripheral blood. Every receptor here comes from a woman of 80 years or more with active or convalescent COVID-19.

This chain's CDR3 is CASSLRLPVGDTQYF. The CDR3 DNA sequence: TGTGCCAGCAGCTTGAGACTCCCTGTGGGAGATACGCAGTATTTT. V and J are TRBV5-4 and TRBJ2-3; unclear D gene. Looked up from germline, CDR1 is SGHNT and CDR2 is YYREEE (reference sequence). Trimming left V 1 base short and J 5 bases short, with 14 bases between. This CDR3 is 15 amino acids long.

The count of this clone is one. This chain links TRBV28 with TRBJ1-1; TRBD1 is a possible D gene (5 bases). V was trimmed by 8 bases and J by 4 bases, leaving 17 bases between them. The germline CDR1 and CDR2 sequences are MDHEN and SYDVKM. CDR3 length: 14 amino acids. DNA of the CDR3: TGTGCCAGCCTCTGGGGCAGGCCGGGCACTGAAGCTTTCTTT. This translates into CASLWGRPGTEAFF.

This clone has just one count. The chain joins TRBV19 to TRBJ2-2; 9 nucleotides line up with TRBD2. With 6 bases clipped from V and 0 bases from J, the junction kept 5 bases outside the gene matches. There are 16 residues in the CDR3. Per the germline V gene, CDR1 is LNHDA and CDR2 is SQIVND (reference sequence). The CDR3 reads CASRVSGGTNTGELFF. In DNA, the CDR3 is TGTGCCAGTAGGGTTAGCGGGGGTACGAACACCGGGGAGCTGTTTTTT.

The CDR3 region has the DNA TGTGCCAGCACAGGGTCAAGGGATCGAGGAGATACGCAGTATTTT. Translated: CASTGSRDRGDTQYF. The V and J genes are TRBV19 and TRBJ2-3, with D perhaps matching TRBD1 (6 bases). Trimming shortened V by 9 bases and J by 5 bases, and 21 bases separated the two germline ends. This CDR3 has 15 residues. Germline assignment: CDR1 LNHDA and CDR2 SQIVND (reference sequence). The full variable domain, with the rest looked up from reference TRBV19 and TRBJ2-3, is DGGITQSPKYLFRKEGQNVTLSCEQNLNHDAMYWYRQDPGQGLRLIYYSQIVNDFQKGDIAEGYSVSREKKESFPLTVTSAQKNPTAFYLCASTGSRDRGDTQYFGPGTRLTVL.

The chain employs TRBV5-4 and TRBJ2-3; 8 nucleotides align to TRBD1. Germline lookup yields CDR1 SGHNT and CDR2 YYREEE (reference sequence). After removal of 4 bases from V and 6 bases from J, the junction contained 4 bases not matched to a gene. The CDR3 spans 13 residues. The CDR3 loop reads CASSPRGPDTQYF. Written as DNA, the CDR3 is TGTGCCAGCAGCCCCAGGGGGCCCGATACGCAGTATTTT.

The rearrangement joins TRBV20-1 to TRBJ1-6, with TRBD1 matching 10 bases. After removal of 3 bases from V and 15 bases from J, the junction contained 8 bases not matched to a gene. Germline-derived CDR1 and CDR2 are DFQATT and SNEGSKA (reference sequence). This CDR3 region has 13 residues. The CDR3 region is CSASLGTGEGLHF. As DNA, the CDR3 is TGCAGTGCTAGTTTAGGGACAGGGGAGGGCCTCCACTTT.

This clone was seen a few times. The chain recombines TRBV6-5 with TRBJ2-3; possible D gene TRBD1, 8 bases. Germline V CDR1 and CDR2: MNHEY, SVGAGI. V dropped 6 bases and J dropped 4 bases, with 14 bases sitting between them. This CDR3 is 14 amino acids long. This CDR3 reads CASRQGGLADTQYF. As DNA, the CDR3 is TGTGCCAGCAGACAGGGGGGGCTGGCAGATACGCAGTATTTT.

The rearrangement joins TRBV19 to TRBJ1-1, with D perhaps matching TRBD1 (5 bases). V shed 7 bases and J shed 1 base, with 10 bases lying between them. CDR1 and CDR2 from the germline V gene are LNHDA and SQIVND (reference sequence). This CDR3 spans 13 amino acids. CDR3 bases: TGTGCCAGTAATTTCAGGGAGAACACTGAAGCTTTCTTT. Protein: CASNFRENTEAFF.

The CDR3 spells CASSPGLGSYNEQFF. The CDR3 DNA reads TGTGCCAGCAGTCCGGGACTAGGATCCTACAATGAGCAGTTCTTC. The chain combines TRBV2 with TRBJ2-1, with 8 positions matching TRBD2. This CDR3 comprises 15 residues. Germline V gene lookup returns CDR1 SNHLY and CDR2 FYNNEI. The V segment lost 5 bases and the J segment 1 base; nucleotides outside the gene matches: 4. Supplemented by reference TRBV2 and TRBJ2-1, the full variable domain reads EPEVTQTPSHQVTQMGQEVILRCVPISNHLYFYWYRQILGQKVEFLVSFYNNEISEKSEIFDDQFSVERPDGSNFTLKIRSTKLEDSAMYFCASSPGLGSYNEQFFGPGTRLTVL.

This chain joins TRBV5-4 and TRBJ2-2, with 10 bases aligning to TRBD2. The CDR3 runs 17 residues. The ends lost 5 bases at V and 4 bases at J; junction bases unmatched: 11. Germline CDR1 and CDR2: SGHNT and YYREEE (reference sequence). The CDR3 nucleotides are TGTGCCAGCAGTAGGGACGGGACTAGCGCCCTCACCGGGGAGCTGTTTTTT. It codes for CASSRDGTSALTGELFF.

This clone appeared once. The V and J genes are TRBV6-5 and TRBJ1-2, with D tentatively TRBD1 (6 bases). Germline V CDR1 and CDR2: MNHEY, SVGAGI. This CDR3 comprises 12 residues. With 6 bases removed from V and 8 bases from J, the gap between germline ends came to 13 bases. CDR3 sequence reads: CASSGQYAGYTF. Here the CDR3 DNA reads TGTGCCAGCAGCGGACAGTATGCGGGCTACACCTTC.

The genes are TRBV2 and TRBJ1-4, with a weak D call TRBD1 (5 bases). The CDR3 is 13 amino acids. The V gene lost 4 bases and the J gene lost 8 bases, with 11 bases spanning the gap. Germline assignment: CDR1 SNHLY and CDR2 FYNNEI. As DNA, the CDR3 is TGTGCCAGCAGTGGGGGGGGTCTGGAAAAACTGTTTTTT. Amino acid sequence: CASSGGGLEKLFF.

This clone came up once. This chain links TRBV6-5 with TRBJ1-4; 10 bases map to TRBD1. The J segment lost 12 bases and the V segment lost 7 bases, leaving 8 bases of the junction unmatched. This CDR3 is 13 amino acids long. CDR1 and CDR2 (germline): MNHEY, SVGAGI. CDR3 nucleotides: TGTGCCAGCATTATTGACAGGGGGCAGCAACTGTTTTTT. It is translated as CASIIDRGQQLFF.

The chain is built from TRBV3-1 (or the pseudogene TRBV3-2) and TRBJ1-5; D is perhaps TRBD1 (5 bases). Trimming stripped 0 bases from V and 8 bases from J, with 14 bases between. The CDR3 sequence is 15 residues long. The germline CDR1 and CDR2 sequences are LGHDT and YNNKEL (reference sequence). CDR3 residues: CASSQDGGSGEPQHF. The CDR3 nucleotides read TGTGCCAGCAGCCAAGATGGGGGGTCAGGCGAGCCCCAGCATTTT.

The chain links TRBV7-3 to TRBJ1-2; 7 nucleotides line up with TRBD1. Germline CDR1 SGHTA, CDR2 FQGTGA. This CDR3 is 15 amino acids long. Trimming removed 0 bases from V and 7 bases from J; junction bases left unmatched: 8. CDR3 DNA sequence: TGTGCCAGCAGCTTAACCGGGACAGATTTTTCTGGCTACACCTTC. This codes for CASSLTGTDFSGYTF.

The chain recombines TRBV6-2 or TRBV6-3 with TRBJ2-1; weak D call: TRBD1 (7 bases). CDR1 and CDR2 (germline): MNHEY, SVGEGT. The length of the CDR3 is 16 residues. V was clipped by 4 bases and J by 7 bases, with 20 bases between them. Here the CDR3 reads CASSFLSGGPRNEQFF. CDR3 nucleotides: TGTGCCAGCAGTTTCCTATCAGGGGGGCCAAGAAATGAGCAGTTCTTC.

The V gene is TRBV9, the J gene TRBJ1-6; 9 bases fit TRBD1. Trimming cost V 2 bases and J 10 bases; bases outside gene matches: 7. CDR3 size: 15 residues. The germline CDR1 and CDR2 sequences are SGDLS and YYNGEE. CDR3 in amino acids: CASSVNPGQGSPLHF. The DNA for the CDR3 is TGTGCCAGCAGCGTTAATCCGGGACAGGGCTCACCCCTCCACTTT.

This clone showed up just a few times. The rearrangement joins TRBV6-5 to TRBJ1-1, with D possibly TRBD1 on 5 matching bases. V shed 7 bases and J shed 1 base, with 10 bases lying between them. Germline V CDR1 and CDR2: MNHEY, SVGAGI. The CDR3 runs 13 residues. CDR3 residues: CASTRTPNTEAFF. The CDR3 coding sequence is TGTGCCAGCACGAGGACACCGAACACTGAAGCTTTCTTT.

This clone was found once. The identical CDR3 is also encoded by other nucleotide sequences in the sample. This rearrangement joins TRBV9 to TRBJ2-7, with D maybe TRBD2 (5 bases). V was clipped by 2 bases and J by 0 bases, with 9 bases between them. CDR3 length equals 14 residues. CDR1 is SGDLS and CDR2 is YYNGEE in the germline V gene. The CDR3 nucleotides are TGTGCCAGCAGCGTCGATCGGGGCTCCTACGAGCAGTACTTC. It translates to CASSVDRGSYEQYF.

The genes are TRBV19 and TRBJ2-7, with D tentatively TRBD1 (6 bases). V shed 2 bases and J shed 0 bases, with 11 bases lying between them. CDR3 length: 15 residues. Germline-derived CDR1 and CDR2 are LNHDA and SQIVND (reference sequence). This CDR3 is CASSIMRGSSYEQYF. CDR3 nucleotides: TGTGCCAGTAGTATAATGAGGGGGAGCTCCTACGAGCAGTACTTC.

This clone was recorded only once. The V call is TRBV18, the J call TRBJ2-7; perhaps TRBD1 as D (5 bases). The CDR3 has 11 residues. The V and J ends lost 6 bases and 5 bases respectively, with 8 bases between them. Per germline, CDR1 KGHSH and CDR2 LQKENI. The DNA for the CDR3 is TGTGCCAGCTCCTCCAGGGACGAGCAGTACTTC. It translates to CASSSRDEQYF.

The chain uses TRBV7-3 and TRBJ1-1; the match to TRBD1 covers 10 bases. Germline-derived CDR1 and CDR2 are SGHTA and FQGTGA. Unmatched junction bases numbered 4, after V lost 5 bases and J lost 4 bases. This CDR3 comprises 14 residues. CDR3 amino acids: CASSMTGGGTEAFF. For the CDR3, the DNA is TGTGCCAGCAGCATGACAGGGGGCGGCACTGAAGCTTTCTTT.

CDR3 nucleotides: TGTGCCAGCCAGGGGCGGGGGGGCACAGATACGCAGTATTTT. Residues: CASQGRGGTDTQYF. The chain employs TRBV19 and TRBJ2-3, with TRBD2 identical over 8 bases. Germline CDR1 reads LNHDA; CDR2 reads SQIVND (reference sequence). CDR3 length: 14 amino acids. V gave up 9 bases and J gave up 1 base; unmatched junction bases: 6.

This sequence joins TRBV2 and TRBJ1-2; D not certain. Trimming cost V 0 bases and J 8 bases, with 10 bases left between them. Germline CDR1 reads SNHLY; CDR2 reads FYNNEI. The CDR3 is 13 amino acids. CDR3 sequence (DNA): TGTGCCAGCAGTGAAGCCTTGAGAGTGGGCTACACCTTC. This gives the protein CASSEALRVGYTF.

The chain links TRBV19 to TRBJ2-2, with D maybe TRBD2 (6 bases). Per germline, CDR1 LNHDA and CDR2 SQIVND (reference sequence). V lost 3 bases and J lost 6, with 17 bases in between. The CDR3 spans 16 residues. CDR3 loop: CASSIAPRAGPGELFF. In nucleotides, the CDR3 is TGTGCCAGTAGTATTGCCCCGCGGGCGGGACCCGGGGAGCTGTTTTTT.

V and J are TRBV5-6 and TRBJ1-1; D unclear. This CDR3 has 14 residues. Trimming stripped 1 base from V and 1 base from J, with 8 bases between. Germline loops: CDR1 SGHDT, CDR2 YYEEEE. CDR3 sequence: CASSLLGGNTEAFF. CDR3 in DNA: TGTGCCAGCAGCTTGCTCGGTGGGAACACTGAAGCTTTCTTT.

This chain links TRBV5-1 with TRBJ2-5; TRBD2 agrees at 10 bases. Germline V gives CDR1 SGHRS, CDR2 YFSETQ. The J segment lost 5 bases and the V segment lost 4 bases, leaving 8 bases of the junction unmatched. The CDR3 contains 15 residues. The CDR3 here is CASSPSGRVTETQYF. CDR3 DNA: TGCGCCAGCAGCCCAAGCGGGAGGGTGACGGAGACCCAGTACTTC. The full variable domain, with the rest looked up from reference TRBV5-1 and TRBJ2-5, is KAGVTQTPRYLIKTRGQQVTLSCSPISGHRSVSWYQQTPGQGLQFLFEYFSETQRNKGNFPGRFSGRQFSNSRSEMNVSTLELGDSALYLCASSPSGRVTETQYFGPGTRLLVL.

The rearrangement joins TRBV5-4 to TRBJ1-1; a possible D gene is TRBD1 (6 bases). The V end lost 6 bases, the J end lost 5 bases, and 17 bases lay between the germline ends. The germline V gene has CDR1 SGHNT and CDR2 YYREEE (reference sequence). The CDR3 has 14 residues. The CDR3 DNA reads TGTGCCAGCACCTGGGAGGGGGGTCGAACTGAAGCTTTCTTT. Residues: CASTWEGGRTEAFF.

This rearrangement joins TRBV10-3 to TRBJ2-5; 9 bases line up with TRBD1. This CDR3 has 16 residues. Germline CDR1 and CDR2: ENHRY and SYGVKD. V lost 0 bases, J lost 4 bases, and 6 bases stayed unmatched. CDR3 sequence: CAISESTQGAGETQYF. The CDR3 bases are TGTGCCATCAGTGAGTCAACACAGGGGGCTGGAGAGACCCAGTACTTC.

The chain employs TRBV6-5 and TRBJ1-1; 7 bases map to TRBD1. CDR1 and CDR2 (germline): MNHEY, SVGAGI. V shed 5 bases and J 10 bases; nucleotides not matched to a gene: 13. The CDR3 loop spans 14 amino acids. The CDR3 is CASSRLRDSDVAFF. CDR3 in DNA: TGTGCCAGCAGTCGCCTCCGGGACAGCGACGTAGCTTTCTTT.

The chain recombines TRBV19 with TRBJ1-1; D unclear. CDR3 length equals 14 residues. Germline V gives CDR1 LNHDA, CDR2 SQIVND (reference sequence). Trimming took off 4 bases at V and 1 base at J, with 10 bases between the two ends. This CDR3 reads CASSSRLENTEAFF. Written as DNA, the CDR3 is TGTGCCAGTAGTAGCAGACTTGAGAACACTGAAGCTTTCTTT.

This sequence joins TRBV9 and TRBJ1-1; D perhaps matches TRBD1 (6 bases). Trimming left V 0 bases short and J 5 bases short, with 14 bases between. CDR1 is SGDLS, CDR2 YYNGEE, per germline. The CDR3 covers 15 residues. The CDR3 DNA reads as TGTGCCAGCAGCGTAGGGGCAGGGGTACGGACTGAAGCTTTCTTT. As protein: CASSVGAGVRTEAFF.